The rows below give T cell receptor beta chains drawn from one sample of a study of human thymus T cells. The table came from immunoSEQ multiplex PCR; TCRdb's copy has only in-frame clones and leaves some out. The table includes some 80,000 clones, 90% to 97% detected once. Sequencing was carried out using thymus tissue. All receptors derive from a boy under three years old with a congenital heart defect but otherwise immunologically healthy. The CDR3 runs from the conserved cysteine through the conserved F or W. D genes are given only for firm matches. Some rows mark clone size as missing; the rest say once, few, many or name a class of expanded clone.

>-|TRBJ1-3|14|TRBV19|-
CASSETASGNTIYF
TGTGCCAGTAGTGAGACAGCCTCTGGAAACACCATATATTTT
>-|TRBJ2-7|15|TRBV25-1|-
CASSVRDAWGYEQYF
TGTGCCAGCAGTGTAAGGGATGCCTGGGGGTACGAGCAGTACTTC
>-|TRBJ1-3|15|TRBV6-1|-
CASSGGLRTGNTIYF
TGTGCCAGCAGTGGGGGTTTGAGAACTGGAAACACCATATATTTT
>-|TRBJ1-4|16|TRBV5-5|-
CASSPNPVSTNEKLFF
TGTGCCAGCAGTCCTAACCCAGTCTCAACTAATGAAAAACTGTTTTTT
>TRBD1|TRBJ1-2|14|TRBV27|-
CASSSGQGHDGYTF
TGTGCCAGCAGCTCGGGACAGGGTCACGATGGCTACACCTTC
>-|TRBJ1-5|14|TRBV28|-
CASSLREGGQPQHF
TGTGCCAGCAGTTTAAGGGAAGGCGGTCAGCCCCAGCATTTT
>TRBD2|TRBJ2-7|14|TRBV28|once
CASSNLAGPYEQYF
TGTGCCAGCAGTAACCTAGCGGGACCCTACGAGCAGTACTTC
>TRBD2|TRBJ2-7|17|TRBV15|-
CATSRDRPLAGEDEQYF
TGTGCCACCAGCAGAGATCGGCCTCTAGCGGGGGAAGACGAGCAGTACTTC
>TRBD1|TRBJ1-4|15|TRBV9|-
CASSVGQGHNEKLFF
TGTGCCAGCAGCGTCGGACAGGGTCATAATGAAAAACTGTTTTTT
>-|TRBJ1-6|11|TRBV5-8|-
CASTYGSPLHF
TGTGCCAGCACCTACGGTTCACCCCTCCACTTT
>-|TRBJ1-1|14|TRBV27|-
CASSPRTENTEAFF
TGTGCCAGCAGTCCAAGGACAGAAAACACTGAAGCTTTCTTT
>-|TRBJ2-7|15|TRBV28|-
CASSIPGLGTYEQYF
TGTGCCAGCAGTATCCCCGGACTGGGGACCTACGAGCAGTACTTC
>-|TRBJ2-5|13|TRBV4-1|-
CASSQDEGETQYF
TGCGCCAGCAGCCAAGATGAGGGTGAGACCCAGTACTTC
>TRBD2|TRBJ2-7|16|TRBV5-1|-
CASSSGLAGGHYEQYF
TGCGCCAGCAGCTCGGGACTAGCGGGAGGGCACTACGAGCAGTACTTC
>TRBD2|TRBJ2-7|16|TRBV11-2|-
CASSPTSGRDTYEQYF
TGTGCCAGCAGCCCGACTAGCGGGAGGGATACCTACGAGCAGTACTTC
>-|TRBJ1-1|9|TRBV29-1|-
CSVELGGPF
TGCAGCGTTGAATTGGGGGGCCCATTT
>TRBD1|TRBJ2-5|14|TRBV9|-
CASSGGQGRETQYF
TGTGCCAGCAGCGGGGGACAGGGGAGGGAGACCCAGTACTTC
>-|TRBJ2-3|15|TRBV10-1|-
CASSSGLPFTDTQYF
TGCGCCAGCAGTTCGGGACTCCCCTTCACAGATACGCAGTATTTT
>TRBD1|TRBJ1-3|21|TRBV7-3|-
CASSNNPTQQGPPGSGNTIYF
TGTGCCAGCAGCAACAACCCCACCCAACAGGGGCCCCCCGGCTCTGGAAACACCATATATTTT
>TRBD2|TRBJ2-7|17|TRBV28|-
CASSPLPRLAGPYEQYF
TGTGCCAGCAGTCCCCTCCCTCGACTAGCGGGACCCTACGAGCAGTACTTC
>-|TRBJ1-2|12|TRBV27|-
CASRRAGGGYTF
TGTGCCAGCAGGAGGGCTGGCGGAGGCTACACCTTC
>-|TRBJ2-3|15|TRBV28|-
CASSWSSWCTDTQYF
TGTGCCAGCAGTTGGAGTAGTTGGTGCACAGATACGCAGTATTTT
>-|TRBJ2-2|15|TRBV5-1|-
CASSCAGEVHRGAVF
TGCGCCAGCAGCTGCGCAGGGGAAGTACACCGGGGAGCTGTTTTT
>-|TRBJ2-5|16|TRBV14|once
CASSQVCSESQETQYF
TGTGCCAGCAGCCAAGTTTGTTCGGAGTCCCAAGAGACCCAGTACTTC
>-|TRBJ1-4|13|TRBV6-1|-
CASREGRPAKLFF
TGTGCCAGCAGGGAAGGCCGTCCTGCAAAACTGTTTTTT
>-|TRBJ1-5|15|TRBV19|-
CASSMGKGPNQPQHF
TGTGCCAGTAGTATGGGGAAGGGCCCCAATCAGCCCCAGCATTTT
>TRBD1|TRBJ2-7|15|TRBV11-1|-
CASSFRRDRSYEQYF
TGTGCCAGCAGCTTTCGCCGGGACAGGTCCTACGAGCAGTACTTC
>-|TRBJ2-2|15|TRBV6-5|-
CASTQGIERGGELFF
TGTGCCAGCACCCAAGGGATAGAGAGGGGGGGGGAGCTGTTTTTT
>TRBD1|TRBJ2-7|15|TRBV5-5|-
CASSPDRLTQGEQYF
TGTGCCAGCAGCCCGGACAGGCTGACGCAAGGCGAGCAGTACTTC
>-|TRBJ1-4|17|TRBV14|-
CASSPPDPGSTNEKLFF
TGTGCCAGCAGCCCCCCCGATCCGGGGTCCACTAATGAAAAACTGTTTTTT
>-|TRBJ2-1|15|TRBV5-4|-
CASSPGWLRYNEQFF
TGTGCCAGCAGCCCGGGGTGGTTACGATACAATGAGCAGTTCTTC
>-|TRBJ1-2|14|TRBV6-1|-
CASSRAIPNYGYTF
TGTGCCAGCAGCCGGGCCATCCCTAACTATGGCTACACCTTC
>-|TRBJ2-5|13|TRBV7-2|-
CASSSGVRETQYF
TGTGCCAGCAGTTCCGGGGTAAGAGAGACCCAGTACTTC
>-|TRBJ1-2|16|TRBV10-3|-
CAIGGGPDSPNYGYTF
TGTGCCATCGGAGGGGGGCCGGACAGCCCTAACTATGGCTACACCTTC
>-|TRBJ2-2|18|TRBV6-1|-
CASSEADVRGRDTGELFF
TGTGCCAGCAGTGAAGCGGACGTCCGGGGCCGGGACACCGGGGAGCTGTTTTTT
>-|TRBJ2-3|18|TRBV25-1|-
CASSDGGGTPLLTDTQYF
TGTGCCAGCAGTGATGGGGGCGGGACTCCGCTTCTCACAGATACGCAGTATTTT
>-|TRBJ1-5|14|TRBV27|-
CASSLHRYNQPQHF
TGTGCCAGCAGTTTGCACAGATACAATCAGCCCCAGCATTTT
>TRBD1|TRBJ2-2|16|TRBV5-4|-
CASSFGDRGGTGELFF
TGTGCCAGCAGCTTTGGCGACAGGGGCGGGACCGGGGAGCTGTTTTTT
>-|TRBJ2-1|16|TRBV15|-
CATSRGGVLRSNEQFF
TGTGCCACCAGCAGAGGGGGGGTACTCCGGAGCAATGAGCAGTTCTTC
>-|TRBJ1-1|16|TRBV28|-
CASSPQDRLPNTEAFF
TGTGCCAGCAGTCCGCAAGACAGGCTCCCGAACACTGAAGCTTTCTTT
>-|TRBJ2-1|11|TRBV18|-
CASSPRNEQFF
TGTGCCAGCTCACCAAGGAATGAGCAGTTCTTC
>TRBD2|TRBJ2-7|17|TRBV6-1|-
CASSEALAGLSSYEQYF
TGTGCCAGCAGTGAAGCCCTAGCGGGACTTAGCTCCTACGAGCAGTACTTC
>-|TRBJ1-2|20|TRBV5-1|-
CASSLSVLKSGKEANYGYTF
TGCGCCAGCAGCTTGTCGGTCCTTAAGTCAGGGAAAGAAGCTAACTATGGCTACACCTTC
>-|TRBJ2-5|18|TRBV11-2|-
CASSPTGLQGPGFETQYF
TGTGCCAGCAGCCCGACGGGTCTACAAGGGCCGGGTTTCGAGACCCAGTACTTC
>TRBD1|TRBJ1-2|14|TRBV10-3|-
CATEKPGQKYGYTF
TGTGCCACCGAAAAACCGGGACAGAAATATGGCTACACCTTC
>TRBD2|TRBJ2-2|15|TRBV11-3|-
CASSPSGRGTGELFF
TGTGCCAGCAGCCCTAGCGGGAGAGGCACCGGGGAGCTGTTTTTT
>-|TRBJ2-3|17|TRBV9|-
CASSHSPGDSVKDTQYF
TGTGCCAGCAGCCATTCTCCCGGGGATTCGGTTAAAGATACGCAGTATTTT
>TRBD1|TRBJ2-2|15|TRBV25-1|-
CASSGPTGPTGELFF
TGTGCCAGCAGTGGGCCGACAGGGCCGACCGGGGAGCTGTTTTTT